The 29 T cell receptor beta chains listed next were all sequenced from one sample in a study of blood T cell repertoires in COVID-19. Repertoires were generated with immunoSEQ multiplex PCR, while TCRdb's copy carries only in-frame clones and drops some. The table records some 200,000 clones, about 83% of them present only once. Sequencing was carried out using peripheral blood. The receptors derive from a woman aged 65 to 85 with COVID-19, enrolled during active disease.

The J gene is TRBJ1-1, the V gene TRBV4-1, with 8 positions matching TRBD1. V shed 3 bases, J shed 6 bases, and the junction held 6 bases outside the gene matches. There are 14 residues in the CDR3. Germline-derived CDR1 and CDR2 are MGHRA and YSYEKL. CDR3 sequence: CASSHLRTGSEAFF. The CDR3 DNA sequence: TGCGCCAGCAGCCACCTCAGGACAGGGTCTGAAGCTTTCTTT.

V and J are TRBV24-1 and TRBJ2-7; possibly TRBD2 for D (5 bases). Germline V CDR1 and CDR2: KGHDR, SFDVKD. The germline V and J ends were trimmed by 5 bases and 5 bases, with 18 bases remaining between them. The length of the CDR3 is 15 residues. Here the CDR3 reads CATSGTGTPFDEQYF. CDR3 sequence (DNA): TGTGCCACCAGTGGTACGGGAACCCCGTTTGACGAGCAGTACTTC.

This clone was counted only a few times. The chain joins TRBV6-6 to TRBJ2-7, with D unclear. Germline CDR1 is MNHNY and CDR2 is SVGAGI (reference sequence). The CDR3 extends over 11 amino acids. With 6 bases removed from V and 2 bases from J, the gap between germline ends came to 5 bases. The CDR3 loop is CASSFTYEQYF. CDR3 sequence (DNA): TGTGCCAGCAGCTTTACCTACGAGCAGTACTTC.

Written as DNA, the CDR3 is TGTGCCAGCAGCTCCCTAGCGGGACGACTCTACGAGCAGTACTTC. It codes for CASSSLAGRLYEQYF. The chain joins TRBV11-2 to TRBJ2-7; the match to TRBD2 covers 9 bases. Unmatched junction bases numbered 7, after V lost 4 bases and J lost 3 bases. Germline CDR1 is SGHAT and CDR2 is FQNNGV. This CDR3 has 15 amino acids.

The gene calls are TRBV9 and TRBJ2-7; 7 bases match TRBD2. In germline, CDR1 is SGDLS, CDR2 YYNGEE. This CDR3 is 15 amino acids long. The V segment lost 0 bases and the J segment 5 bases; nucleotides outside the gene matches: 8. The CDR3 is CASSVGGGSYNEQYF. Written as DNA, the CDR3 is TGTGCCAGCAGCGTAGGCGGCGGGAGTTACAACGAGCAGTACTTC.

The rearrangement uses TRBV20-1 and TRBJ2-7; D gene unclear. Germline V gene sequence: CDR1 DFQATT, CDR2 SNEGSKA (reference sequence). V was clipped by 0 bases and J by 7 bases, with 7 bases between them. This CDR3 contains 11 residues. In nucleotides, the CDR3 is TGCAGTGCTAGAGAAGAGAGGGAGCAGTACTTC. Residues: CSAREEREQYF.

This sequence joins TRBV25-1 and TRBJ1-4; no definite D call. V was cut by 8 bases and J by 8 bases, with 18 bases left in between. Germline CDR1 MGHDK, CDR2 SYGVNS. The length of the CDR3 is 14 residues. CDR3 DNA: TGTGCCAGCGGCACGTGGGCACCGGGGGAAAAACTGTTTTTT. Its translation: CASGTWAPGEKLFF.

As concerns this clone: A junction boundary mismatches the germline segment, possibly from a read error. V and J are TRBV7-7 and TRBJ2-2, with 10 bases that match TRBD1. The germline V gene encodes CDR1 SSHAT and CDR2 FNYEAQ (reference sequence). CDR3 length: 19 residues. In DNA form, the CDR3 reads TGTGCTAGCAGCTTATTGCCCGGGACAGGGGTCGGTAACACCGGGGAGCTGTTTTTT. Its protein is CASSLLPGTGVGNTGELFF.

V is TRBV6-5 and J is TRBJ2-1, with 10 bases fitting TRBD1. V lost 6 bases and J lost 4; bases outside the gene matches: 3. CDR1 and CDR2 (germline): MNHEY, SVGAGI. This CDR3 contains 14 residues. CDR3 amino acids: CASRPGQGYNEQFF. For the CDR3, the DNA is TGTGCCAGCAGGCCGGGACAGGGGTACAATGAGCAGTTCTTC.

The sample holds one count of this clone. Here the CDR3 reads CASSLVSLQGNTEAFF. The CDR3 region has the DNA TGTGCCAGCAGCTTAGTTTCCCTCCAGGGGAACACTGAAGCTTTCTTT. The chain has TRBV7-9 and TRBJ1-1, with D perhaps matching TRBD1 (5 bases). Germline V gene lookup returns CDR1 SEHNR and CDR2 FQNEAQ (reference sequence). This CDR3 spans 16 amino acids. The V end was cut by 1 base, the J end by 1 base, with 13 bases between.

This clone was detected a few times. This chain joins TRBV19 and TRBJ1-5; a weak D match, TRBD1 (5 bases). This CDR3 is 16 amino acids long. CDR1 is LNHDA and CDR2 is SQIVND in the germline V gene (reference sequence). The ends were cut back, 4 bases at V and 2 bases at J, with 15 bases in the middle. CDR3 bases: TGTGCCAGTAGTAGAGAACAGGTTATTGGCAATCAGCCCCAGCATTTT. It codes for CASSREQVIGNQPQHF.

This clone appeared once. J is TRBJ2-2 and V is TRBV5-4; 9 positions agree with TRBD2. The V gene end was trimmed by 3 bases and the J gene end by 4 bases; junction bases not matched to a gene: 10. CDR3 length: 17 residues. Germline values: CDR1 SGHNT, CDR2 YYREEE (reference sequence). Here the CDR3 reads CASSSRLAGDFTGELFF. CDR3 DNA sequence: TGTGCCAGCAGCTCCAGGTTAGCGGGAGACTTCACCGGGGAGCTGTTTTTT. The full variable domain, rest sourced from reference TRBV5-4 and TRBJ2-2, is ETGVTQSPTHLIKTRGQQVTLRCSSQSGHNTVSWYQQALGQGPQFIFQYYREEENGRGNFPPRFSGLQFPNYSSELNVNALELDDSALYLCASSSRLAGDFTGELFFGEGSRLTVL.

The chain employs TRBV27 and TRBJ2-7; 7 nucleotides match TRBD2. The CDR3 covers 13 residues. Germline values: CDR1 MNHEY, CDR2 SMNVEV (reference sequence). Trimming removed 4 bases from V and 4 bases from J; junction bases left unmatched: 4. CDR3 in DNA: TGTGCCAGCAGTTGGGGGGGAGGTTACGAGCAGTACTTC. It is translated as CASSWGGGYEQYF.

The rearrangement joins TRBV11-3 to TRBJ2-7; 11 positions match TRBD2. Germline CDR1 and CDR2: SGHNT and YENEEA. The CDR3 runs 14 residues. V was clipped by 7 bases and J by 7 bases; unmatched bases: 9. The CDR3 protein is CASKFSGRAFEQYF. As DNA, the CDR3 is TGTGCCAGCAAATTTAGCGGGAGGGCCTTTGAGCAGTACTTC.

CDR3 sequence: CASTGSPPYNEQFF. DNA of the CDR3: TGTGCCAGCACGGGGAGCCCCCCCTACAATGAGCAGTTCTTC. The rearrangement links TRBV6-6 to TRBJ2-1, with D possibly TRBD2 on 5 matching bases. CDR1 MNHNY and CDR2 SVGAGI come from the germline V gene (reference sequence). Trimming pared 7 bases from V and 2 bases from J, leaving 12 bases between. The length of the CDR3 is 14 residues.

The chain joins TRBV18 to TRBJ1-4, with 9 bases aligning to TRBD1. Per the germline V gene, CDR1 is KGHSH and CDR2 is LQKENI. Trimming removed 1 base from V and 4 bases from J; junction bases left unmatched: 1. The CDR3 is made up of 15 amino acids. The CDR3 DNA follows: TGTGCCAGCTCACCACTGACAGGGGGTAATGAAAAACTGTTTTTT. Residues: CASSPLTGGNEKLFF.

The J gene is TRBJ2-2, the V gene TRBV19, with TRBD1 as a possible D gene (5 bases). The CDR3 runs to 14 residues. In germline, CDR1 is LNHDA, CDR2 SQIVND (reference sequence). V lost 8 bases to trimming and J lost 2 bases, with 12 bases between them. CDR3 coding DNA: TGTGCCAGTCTTGACAGAACTAACACCGGGGAGCTGTTTTTT. Encoded protein: CASLDRTNTGELFF. Complete variable domain (other parts from reference TRBV19 and TRBJ2-2): DGGITQSPKYLFRKEGQNVTLSCEQNLNHDAMYWYRQDPGQGLRLIYYSQIVNDFQKGDIAEGYSVSREKKESFPLTVTSAQKNPTAFYLCASLDRTNTGELFFGEGSRLTVL.

V and J are TRBV5-1 and TRBJ1-5, with 9 bases aligning to TRBD1. V was pared by 4 bases and J by 6 bases, with 8 bases of the junction left unmatched. Germline CDR1 and CDR2: SGHRS and YFSETQ. The CDR3 contains 15 residues. The DNA of the CDR3 is TGCGCCAGCAGCCAGGGGACAGGGTTCGTTCAGCCCCAGCATTTT. Translated, it gives CASSQGTGFVQPQHF.

This chain joins TRBV6-5 and TRBJ2-5, with D possibly being TRBD2 (7 bases). Germline CDR1 is MNHEY and CDR2 is SVGAGI. This CDR3 spans 14 amino acids. The germline V and J ends were trimmed by 6 bases and 2 bases, with 13 bases remaining between them. CDR3 protein: CASSRGGYQETQYF. CDR3 DNA sequence: TGTGCCAGCAGCCGCGGGGGCTATCAAGAGACCCAGTACTTC.

The chain has TRBV2 and TRBJ1-3; 8 nucleotides align to TRBD1. The length of the CDR3 is 14 residues. The junction had 1 base not matched to a gene; V was cut back by 4 bases and J by 2 bases. Germline assignment: CDR1 SNHLY and CDR2 FYNNEI. The CDR3 is CASSGTGTGNTIYF. CDR3 nucleotide sequence: TGTGCCAGCAGTGGGACAGGGACTGGAAACACCATATATTTT.

This rearrangement joins TRBV19 to TRBJ2-3; D is ambiguous. Germline V lookup: CDR1 LNHDA, CDR2 SQIVND (reference sequence). This CDR3 spans 13 amino acids. V shed 3 bases and J shed 4 bases, with 8 bases lying between them. The CDR3: CASSIQAADTQYF. The CDR3 nucleotides are TGTGCCAGTAGTATTCAAGCTGCAGATACGCAGTATTTT.

The J gene is TRBJ2-2, the V gene TRBV19, with 7 bases matching TRBD1. The V gene end was trimmed by 6 bases and the J gene end by 4 bases; junction bases not matched to a gene: 8. CDR3 length: 15 amino acids. Germline V gene lookup returns CDR1 LNHDA and CDR2 SQIVND (reference sequence). CDR3 in amino acids: CASSTGDRVTGELFF. As DNA, the CDR3 is TGTGCCAGTAGCACCGGAGACAGGGTCACCGGGGAGCTGTTTTTT.

The CDR3 region has the DNA TGTGCCAGCAGCTTGTACGTGGGGCCCACGTACGAGCAGTACTTC. This sequence encodes CASSLYVGPTYEQYF. J is TRBJ2-7 and V is TRBV5-5; a possible D gene is TRBD1 (5 bases). V lost 1 base and J lost 4, with 15 bases in between. Germline lookup yields CDR1 SGHKS and CDR2 YYEKEE (reference sequence). The CDR3 length is 15 residues.

This sequence joins TRBV6-5 and TRBJ2-1; 7 bases agree with TRBD1. CDR1 and CDR2 from the germline V gene are MNHEY and SVGAGI. Trimming cost V 6 bases and J 8 bases; bases outside gene matches: 10. The CDR3 has 14 amino acids. CDR3 sequence (DNA): TGTGCCAGCAGATCGGGACAGTTCGTGGATGAGCAGTTCTTC. It specifies CASRSGQFVDEQFF.

The V and J genes are TRBV4-1 and TRBJ2-7; 10 bases are shared with TRBD2. CDR3 length: 14 amino acids. Trimming removed 4 bases from V and 2 bases from J; junction bases left unmatched: 2. The V gene's germline CDR1 is MGHRA and CDR2 YSYEKL. The CDR3 DNA sequence: TGCGCCAGCAGCCTGGGACTAGCGACCTACGAGCAGTACTTC. It specifies CASSLGLATYEQYF.

The chain joins TRBV7-8 to TRBJ2-1; the D gene is possibly TRBD2 (6 bases). The CDR3 spans 14 residues. Trimming removed 5 bases at V and 4 bases at J, with 12 bases between. Per germline, CDR1 SGHVS and CDR2 FQNEAQ. The CDR3: CASSLTTRYNEQFF. CDR3 nucleotide sequence: TGTGCCAGCAGCCTCACGACTAGGTACAATGAGCAGTTCTTC.

The V gene is TRBV5-5, the J gene TRBJ1-6, with 7 bases identical to TRBD1. This CDR3 comprises 15 residues. Germline V gives CDR1 SGHKS, CDR2 YYEKEE (reference sequence). With 0 bases clipped from V and 9 bases from J, the junction kept 6 bases outside the gene matches. In nucleotides, the CDR3 is TGTGCCAGCAGCTTGGAATGGACAGGTTTTTCACCCCTCCACTTT. Protein: CASSLEWTGFSPLHF. Looking up the rest from reference TRBV5-5 and TRBJ1-6 gives the full variable domain: DAGVTQSPTHLIKTRGQQVTLRCSPISGHKSVSWYQQVLGQGPQFIFQYYEKEERGRGNFPDRFSARQFPNYSSELNVNALLLGDSALYLCASSLEWTGFSPLHFGNGTRLTVT.

J is TRBJ2-1 and V is TRBV6-1; 10 positions agree with TRBD2. CDR1 and CDR2 (germline): MNHNS, SASEGT. The CDR3 is 15 amino acids. The V and J ends lost 2 bases and 6 bases, in that order; junction bases with no gene match: 4. CDR3 coding DNA: TGTGCCAGCAGTGAACTAGCGGGAGCGGGCAATGAGCAGTTCTTC. Protein sequence: CASSELAGAGNEQFF.

This clone was recorded once. V is TRBV6-6 and J is TRBJ1-2, with D unresolved. From germline, CDR1 is MNHNY and CDR2 SVGAGI (reference sequence). There are 14 residues in the CDR3. V was shortened by 3 bases and J by 8 bases, with 16 bases between the two germline ends. The CDR3 region has the DNA TGTGCCAGCAGTTATCTTAACGGGGTGCACGGCTACACCTTC. It translates to CASSYLNGVHGYTF.